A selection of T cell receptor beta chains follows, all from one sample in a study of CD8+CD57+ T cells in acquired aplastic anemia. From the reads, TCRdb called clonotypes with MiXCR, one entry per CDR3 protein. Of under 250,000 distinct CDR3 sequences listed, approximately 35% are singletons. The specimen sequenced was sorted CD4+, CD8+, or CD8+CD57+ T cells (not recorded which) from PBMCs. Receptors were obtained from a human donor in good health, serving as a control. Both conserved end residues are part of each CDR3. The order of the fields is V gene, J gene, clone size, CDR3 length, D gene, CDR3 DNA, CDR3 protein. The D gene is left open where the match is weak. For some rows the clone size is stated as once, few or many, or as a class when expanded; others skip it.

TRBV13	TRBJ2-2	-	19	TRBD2	TGTGCCAGCAGCTTTCGTTCTTTGATTGCGGGGGGGACTTCCGGGGAGCTGTTTTTT	CASSFRSLIAGGTSGELFF
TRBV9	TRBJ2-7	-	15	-	TGTGCCAGCAGCCAAGGGGCAGAAAGCTCCTACGAGCAGTACTTC	CASSQGAESSYEQYF
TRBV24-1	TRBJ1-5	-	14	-	TGTGCCACCAGTGATCGGCGGGTTCAAGAGACCCAGCATTTT	CATSDRRVQETQHF
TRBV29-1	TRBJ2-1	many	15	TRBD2	TGCAGCGTCGGGACCGGGACTAGCGGCTACAATGAGCAGTTCTTC	CSVGTGTSGYNEQFF
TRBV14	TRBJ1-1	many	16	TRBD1	TGTGCCAGCAGCCATGGTCCAGGGGGTTGGTACACTGAAGCTTTCTTT	CASSHGPGGWYTEAFF
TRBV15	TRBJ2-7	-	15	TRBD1	TGTGCCACCAGCAGAAATTGGGACAGTCAGTACGAGCAGTACTTC	CATSRNWDSQYEQYF
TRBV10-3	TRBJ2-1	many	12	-	TGTGCCATCAGTGAGCTTGGAAATGAGCAGTTCTTC	CAISELGNEQFF
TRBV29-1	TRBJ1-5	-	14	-	TGTAGCGTTAGAGACGATGATAGCGATCAGCCCCAGCATTTT	CSVRDDDSDQPQHF
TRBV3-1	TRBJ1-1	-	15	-	TGTGCCAGCAGCCAGAATGGGTTGGGAGGCGCTGAAGCTTTCTTT	CASSQNGLGGAEAFF
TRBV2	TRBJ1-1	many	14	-	TGTGCCAGCGTAACCTTAAAGGGGGGACCGAAAGCTTTCTTT	CASVTLKGGPKAFF
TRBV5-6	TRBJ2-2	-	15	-	TGTGCCAGCTATACTCTGGGGGGGGCCACCGGGGAGCTGTTTTTT	CASYTLGGATGELFF
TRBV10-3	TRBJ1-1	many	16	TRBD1	TGTGCCATCAGCGGAGTCCCGGGACAGGGAAACACTGAAGCTTTCTTT	CAISGVPGQGNTEAFF
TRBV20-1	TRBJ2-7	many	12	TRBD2	TGCAGTGCTGCGGGGGGTTCGGGGGAGCAGTACTTC	CSAAGGSGEQYF
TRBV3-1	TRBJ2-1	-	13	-	TGTGCCAGCAGCCTCCTGGAGGGTGATGAGCAGTTCTTC	CASSLLEGDEQFF
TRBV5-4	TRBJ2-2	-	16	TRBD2	TGTGCCAGCAGCTCCACCGGGACTAGCGGTACCGGGGAGCTGTTTTTT	CASSSTGTSGTGELFF
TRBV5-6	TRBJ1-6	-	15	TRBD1	TGTGCCAGCAGTGCCGGGACAGGGGCCAATTCACCCCTCCACTTT	CASSAGTGANSPLHF
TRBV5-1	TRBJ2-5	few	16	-	TGCGCCAGCAGCTTGTCGGCCCGAGCCACTGGGGAGACCCAGTACTTC	CASSLSARATGETQYF
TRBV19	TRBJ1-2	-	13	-	TGTGCCAGTAGTATTGGAGGAAACTATGGCTACACCTTC	CASSIGGNYGYTF
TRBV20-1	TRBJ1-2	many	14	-	TGCAGTGCTAGAGACGGGTATATAAACTATGGCTACACCTTC	CSARDGYINYGYTF
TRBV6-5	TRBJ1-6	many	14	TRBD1	TGTGCCAGCAGTTACAAGCAGGGGGGATCACCCCTCCACTTT	CASSYKQGGSPLHF
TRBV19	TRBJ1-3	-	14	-	TGTGCCAGTAGTATCTCTGAAGCCGGAAACACCATATATTTT	CASSISEAGNTIYF
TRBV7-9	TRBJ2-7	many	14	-	TGTGCCAGCAGCTTAACCCGGGGTGGCTACGAGCAGTACTTC	CASSLTRGGYEQYF